What follows are 8 T cell receptor beta chains derived from one specimen sequenced in a study of CD4+ T cells in melanoma (dated by TCRdb to between 2020 and 2023). To prepare the library, the immunoSEQ multiplex PCR assay was applied. TCRdb mirrors the immuneACCESS table, restricted to in-frame sequences. Some clones are absent from its copies; in checked studies, under half trace to an unresolved V gene, and the reason for the others is unknown. Across this sample there are 9,900 or so clones, with about 72% seen only once. The ten largest clones represent 12% to 15% of the sample. Sequences were obtained from cells from a culture (not recorded whether cultured in vitro). The receptors were sampled from a human donor with melanoma.

The V and J genes are TRBV6-1 and TRBJ2-7; D is ambiguous. The CDR3 is made up of 13 amino acids. Trimming cost V 6 bases and J 0 bases, with 9 bases left between them. Germline V gives CDR1 MNHNS, CDR2 SASEGT. CDR3 coding DNA: TGTGCCAGCAGCCCCTTCAGCTCCTACGAGCAGTACTTC. This translates into CASSPFSSYEQYF.

This clone was counted only a few times. The V gene is TRBV18, the J gene TRBJ1-2, with D possibly matching TRBD1 (5 bases). Germline V lookup: CDR1 KGHSH, CDR2 LQKENI. This CDR3 region has 17 residues. V lost 3 bases and J 4 bases, leaving 21 bases between the germline ends. The CDR3 here is CASSPVLRGQPSYGYTF. In nucleotides, the CDR3 is TGTGCCAGCTCACCTGTATTACGAGGACAACCGTCCTATGGCTACACCTTC.

The rearrangement links TRBV7-8 to TRBJ2-2, with 7 bases matching TRBD1. This CDR3 is built from 13 residues. CDR1 is SGHVS and CDR2 is FQNEAQ in the germline V gene. V trimming: 10 bases; J trimming: 1 base; junction bases outside the gene matches: 3. In nucleotides, the CDR3 is TGTGCCACCCGACAGGGGAACACCGGGGAGCTGTTTTTT. Protein: CATRQGNTGELFF. Full variable domain (remainder filled in from reference TRBV7-8 and TRBJ2-2): GAGVSQSPRYKVAKRGQDVALRCDPISGHVSLFWYQQALGQGPEFLTYFQNEAQLDKSGLPSDRFFAERPEGSVSTLKIQRTQQEDSAVYLCATRQGNTGELFFGEGSRLTVL.

The J gene is TRBJ1-4, the V gene TRBV2, with a weak D call TRBD1 (5 bases). V was clipped by 5 bases and J by 8 bases, with 18 bases between them. The CDR3 loop spans 15 amino acids. Germline V gene sequence: CDR1 SNHLY, CDR2 FYNNEI. CDR3 protein: CASSPGPRGSEKLFF. The CDR3 nucleotides are TGTGCCAGCAGTCCAGGGCCTCGGGGTTCGGAAAAACTGTTTTTT.

This sequence joins TRBV30 and TRBJ1-5; no clear D. The CDR3 covers 13 residues. Trimming took off 0 bases at V and 7 bases at J, with 10 bases between the two ends. Germline V CDR1 and CDR2: GTSNPN, SVGIG (reference sequence). Here the CDR3 DNA reads TGTGCCTGGAGTGTAGCGGGTTCGCAGCCCCAGCATTTT. Translated, it gives CAWSVAGSQPQHF. Together with reference TRBV30 and TRBJ1-5, the CDR3 gives the full variable domain: SQTIHQWPATLVQPVGSPLSLECTVEGTSNPNLYWYRQAAGRGLQLLFYSVGIGQISSEVPQNLSASRPQDRQFILSSKKLLLSDSGFYLCAWSVAGSQPQHFGDGTRLSIL.

This clone was detected a few times. The gene calls are TRBV15 and TRBJ1-6; D remains unclear. Trimming cost V 0 bases and J 8 bases, with 17 bases left between them. Germline CDR1 reads LNHNV; CDR2 reads YYDKDF (reference sequence). The CDR3 loop spans 17 amino acids. The CDR3 spells CATSRESPGNRYSPLHF. The CDR3 DNA is TGTGCCACCAGCAGAGAATCCCCCGGAAACCGTTATTCACCCCTCCACTTT.

The CDR3 loop is CASSLVGGYTGELFF. As DNA, the CDR3 is TGCGCCAGCAGCTTGGTTGGGGGGTACACCGGGGAGCTGTTTTTT. This chain uses TRBV5-1 with TRBJ2-2; weak D call: TRBD2 (6 bases). The V gene's germline CDR1 is SGHRS and CDR2 YFSETQ. V lost 0 bases and J 3 bases, leaving 9 bases between the germline ends. This CDR3 is 15 amino acids long. The full variable domain, with the rest looked up from reference TRBV5-1 and TRBJ2-2, is KAGVTQTPRYLIKTRGQQVTLSCSPISGHRSVSWYQQTPGQGLQFLFEYFSETQRNKGNFPGRFSGRQFSNSRSEMNVSTLELGDSALYLCASSLVGGYTGELFFGEGSRLTVL.

The chain carries TRBV27 and TRBJ1-2; weak D call: TRBD1 (5 bases). Germline V gene data show CDR1 as MNHEY and CDR2 as SMNVEV (reference sequence). This CDR3 spans 17 amino acids. Trimming pared 6 bases from V and 2 bases from J, leaving 22 bases between. CDR3 DNA sequence: TGTGCCAGCAGCCGTGACAGCCGACCACCCCGAAACTATGGCTACACCTTC. As protein: CASSRDSRPPRNYGYTF.